This T cell receptor beta chain was sequenced during a study of breast tumors, draining lymph nodes, adjacent tissues. General study findings and limits: Tumors had less TCR diversity than lymph nodes, more than nontumor tissue.

This clonotype was detected many times. What it binds is unknown. Samples came from axillary lymph nodes draining the breast cancer. TCRdb fed the multiplex PCR reads into MiXCR, producing one record per CDR3 protein. The sample has around 100,000 distinct CDR3 sequences, over 20% seen once. The V gene lost 5 bases and the J gene lost 2 bases, with 19 bases spanning the gap. Germline assignment: CDR1 SGHAT and CDR2 FQDESV (reference sequence). This CDR3 has 17 amino acids. V is TRBV11-1 and J is TRBJ2-1; TRBD1 is a possible D gene (6 bases). The sequence was collected from a female donor with breast cancer. Some clones in this sample may be carry-over from other donors' samples. What was sequenced was axillary lymph node tissue. CDR3 residues: CASSPTRTVMTYNEQFF. CDR3 sequence (DNA): TGTGCCAGCAGCCCGACCCGGACAGTAATGACCTACAATGAGCAGTTCTTC.